The 18 T cell receptor beta chains below were found in one sample sequenced in a study of blood T cell repertoires in COVID-19. Assay: immunoSEQ multiplex PCR; the TCRdb copy retains only in-frame clones and omits some. The sample consists of more than 300,000 clones, 70% to 90% of them appearing once. Material for sequencing was PBMCs or T cells enriched from blood (not recorded which). The receptors here all came from a woman aged 30 to 39 who had recovered from COVID-19.

This clone has just a few counts. The CDR3 DNA reads TGTGCCTGGGGGAGGCGGGGGAACAATCAGCCCCAGCATTTT. Its translation is CAWGRRGNNQPQHF. The chain links TRBV30 to TRBJ1-5, with D perhaps TRBD1 (5 bases). Trimming took 5 bases from V and 3 from J, leaving 14 bases between them. This CDR3 comprises 14 residues. CDR1 is GTSNPN, CDR2 SVGIG, per germline (reference sequence).

The chain employs TRBV9 and TRBJ2-1; 7 bases map to TRBD1. In germline, CDR1 is SGDLS, CDR2 YYNGEE. V was pared by 6 bases and J by 5 bases, with 5 bases of the junction left unmatched. The CDR3 loop spans 13 amino acids. The CDR3 DNA follows: TGTGCCAGCACCCTAGGGGGCGACAATGAGCAGTTCTTC. As protein: CASTLGGDNEQFF.

The J gene is TRBJ1-2, the V gene TRBV15; D gene unclear. V was trimmed by 3 bases and J by 7 bases, leaving 12 bases between them. CDR1 is LNHNV, CDR2 YYDKDF, per germline (reference sequence). This CDR3 is 13 amino acids long. CDR3 loop: CATSSVRSGGYTF. Here the CDR3 DNA reads TGTGCCACCAGCAGTGTCCGGTCTGGTGGCTACACCTTC.

The V call is TRBV29-1, the J call TRBJ1-1, with TRBD1 identical over 7 bases. Germline V CDR1 and CDR2: SQVTM, ANQGSEA. Trimming removed 8 bases from V and 1 base from J; junction bases left unmatched: 10. This CDR3 is built from 14 residues. In DNA form, the CDR3 reads TGCAGCTTCTGGACAGGCCCTTCGAACACTGAAGCTTTCTTT. This codes for CSFWTGPSNTEAFF. Based on the CDR3 plus reference TRBV29-1 and TRBJ1-1, the full variable domain is SAVISQKPSRDICQRGTSLTIQCQVDSQVTMMFWYRQQPGQSLTLIATANQGSEATYESGFVIDKFPISRPNLTFSTLTVSNMSPEDSSIYLCSFWTGPSNTEAFFGQGTRLTVV.

The rearrangement joins TRBV27 to TRBJ2-7; TRBD1 agrees at 8 bases. The CDR3 is 13 amino acids. V was clipped by 6 bases and J by 6 bases; unmatched bases: 7. In germline, CDR1 is MNHEY, CDR2 SMNVEV (reference sequence). The CDR3 DNA reads as TGTGCCAGCAGCCCGACAGGGGAATTCGAGCAGTACTTC. This sequence encodes CASSPTGEFEQYF.

The chain uses TRBV6-5 and TRBJ1-2; 7 bases line up with TRBD1. Germline values: CDR1 MNHEY, CDR2 SVGAGI. The CDR3 extends over 14 amino acids. J was trimmed by 7 bases and V by 4 bases; bases with no gene match: 9. CDR3 sequence reads: CASSSGGSGGGYTF. Written as DNA, the CDR3 is TGTGCCAGCAGTTCAGGGGGAAGCGGCGGTGGCTACACCTTC.

V usage is TRBV5-1 and J usage is TRBJ2-7; 7 positions match TRBD2. This CDR3 contains 15 residues. With V trimmed by 0 bases and J by 3 bases, 6 bases remained unmatched. Germline V gene data show CDR1 as SGHRS and CDR2 as YFSETQ. The CDR3 DNA reads TGCGCCAGCAGCTTGGGGGAGGGCCTCTTCTACGAGCAGTACTTC. Protein: CASSLGEGLFYEQYF. Complete variable domain (other parts from reference TRBV5-1 and TRBJ2-7): KAGVTQTPRYLIKTRGQQVTLSCSPISGHRSVSWYQQTPGQGLQFLFEYFSETQRNKGNFPGRFSGRQFSNSRSEMNVSTLELGDSALYLCASSLGEGLFYEQYFGPGTRLTVT.

The V gene is TRBV2, the J gene TRBJ1-1; D is uncertain. In germline, CDR1 is SNHLY, CDR2 FYNNEI. Trimming stripped 5 bases from V and 3 bases from J, with 4 bases between. The CDR3 is made up of 11 amino acids. Here the CDR3 reads CASSFYTEAFF. In DNA, the CDR3 is TGTGCCAGCAGTTTCTACACTGAAGCTTTCTTT.

The chain couples TRBV11-1 to TRBJ2-1; 7 bases are a match to TRBD1. CDR3 length: 15 residues. CDR1 SGHAT and CDR2 FQDESV come from the germline V gene (reference sequence). Trimming removed 1 base from V and 5 bases from J; junction bases left unmatched: 5. The DNA for the CDR3 is TGTGCCAGCAGCTTAGGTAGGGGGCCCGACAATGAGCAGTTCTTC. This sequence encodes CASSLGRGPDNEQFF.

The chain couples TRBV5-1 to TRBJ2-7; TRBD2 matches at 10 bases. Germline V gene lookup returns CDR1 SGHRS and CDR2 YFSETQ. With 1 base clipped from V and 5 bases from J, the junction kept 9 bases outside the gene matches. This CDR3 is 16 amino acids long. The CDR3 bases are TGCGCCAGCAGCTTGCCCCTGAGCGGGGGGGCGGACGAGCAGTACTTC. This translates into CASSLPLSGGADEQYF. Using reference TRBV5-1 and TRBJ2-7 for the parts outside the CDR3, the full variable domain is KAGVTQTPRYLIKTRGQQVTLSCSPISGHRSVSWYQQTPGQGLQFLFEYFSETQRNKGNFPGRFSGRQFSNSRSEMNVSTLELGDSALYLCASSLPLSGGADEQYFGPGTRLTVT.

The V gene is TRBV5-1, the J gene TRBJ1-4; 9 positions match TRBD1. CDR3 length: 14 residues. The germline CDR1 and CDR2 sequences are SGHRS and YFSETQ. J was trimmed by 8 bases and V by 4 bases; bases with no gene match: 6. In nucleotides, the CDR3 is TGCGCCAGCAGCCATAGACAGGGGGAAGAAAAACTGTTTTTT. It encodes CASSHRQGEEKLFF.

The chain has TRBV13 and TRBJ1-4; weak D call: TRBD1 (6 bases). The germline CDR1 and CDR2 sequences are PRHDT and FYEKMQ (reference sequence). CDR3 length: 15 residues. The V end lost 2 bases, the J end lost 7 bases, and 14 bases lay between the germline ends. CDR3 sequence: CASSLLGGTPEKLFF. CDR3 DNA: TGTGCCAGCAGCTTATTGGGGGGGACACCTGAAAAACTGTTTTTT.

The rearrangement uses TRBV18 and TRBJ1-2; D is unresolved. CDR1 and CDR2 (germline): KGHSH, LQKENI. There are 12 residues in the CDR3. Between the trimmed V and J ends, which lost 4 bases and 5 bases, there was a span of 8 bases. CDR3 nucleotide sequence: TGTGCCAGCTCACTACTCGAGTATGGCTACACCTTC. It translates to CASSLLEYGYTF.

The chain joins TRBV14 to TRBJ1-2; TRBD1 matches 8 bases. CDR1 is SGHDN and CDR2 is FVKESK in the germline V gene. J was trimmed by 0 bases and V by 3 bases; bases with no gene match: 6. This CDR3 is built from 16 residues. CDR3 nucleotide sequence: TGTGCCAGCAGCCACCGAGGACAGGGAGCTAACTATGGCTACACCTTC. Its translation is CASSHRGQGANYGYTF.

V is TRBV7-2 and J is TRBJ1-2; D perhaps matches TRBD1 (5 bases). The V end lost 3 bases, the J end lost 3 bases, and 14 bases lay between the germline ends. Germline CDR1 reads SGHTA; CDR2 reads FQGNSA. This CDR3 region has 15 residues. This CDR3 is CASSFRQSPYYGYTF. The CDR3 region has the DNA TGTGCCAGCAGCTTCCGACAGAGCCCTTACTATGGCTACACCTTC. Full variable domain (remainder filled in from reference TRBV7-2 and TRBJ1-2): GAGVSQSPSNKVTEKGKDVELRCDPISGHTALYWYRQSLGQGLEFLIYFQGNSAPDKSGLPSDRFSAERTGGSVSTLTIQRTQQEDSAVYLCASSFRQSPYYGYTFGSGTRLTVV.

V usage is TRBV28 and J usage is TRBJ1-5; the D gene is possibly TRBD1 (5 bases). Germline CDR1 and CDR2: MDHEN and SYDVKM. The CDR3 is made up of 14 amino acids. V lost 7 bases and J 6 bases, leaving 16 bases between the germline ends. CDR3 protein: CASTRGGDGQPQHF. CDR3 DNA sequence: TGTGCCAGCACCCGGGGAGGGGACGGTCAGCCCCAGCATTTT.

The V gene is TRBV6-4, the J gene TRBJ1-5; 8 bases line up with TRBD1. CDR3 length: 15 amino acids. Germline V CDR1 and CDR2: MRHNA, SNTAGT. Unmatched junction bases numbered 6, after V lost 6 bases and J lost 2 bases. The DNA of the CDR3 is TGTGCCAGCAGGGAGACAGGGGTAGGCAATCAGCCCCAGCATTTT. Amino acids: CASRETGVGNQPQHF.

This chain uses TRBV13 with TRBJ2-1, with D possibly being TRBD2 (6 bases). The CDR3 extends over 16 amino acids. Germline CDR1 and CDR2: PRHDT and FYEKMQ (reference sequence). Between the trimmed V and J ends, which lost 5 bases and 0 bases, there was a span of 14 bases. CDR3 sequence: CASSRPDGSSYNEQFF. CDR3 nucleotide sequence: TGTGCCAGCAGCCGACCGGACGGGAGCTCCTACAATGAGCAGTTCTTC. Looking up the rest from reference TRBV13 and TRBJ2-1 gives the full variable domain: AAGVIQSPRHLIKEKRETATLKCYPIPRHDTVYWYQQGPGQDPQFLISFYEKMQSDKGSIPDRFSAQQFSDYHSELNMSSLELGDSALYFCASSRPDGSSYNEQFFGPGTRLTVL.